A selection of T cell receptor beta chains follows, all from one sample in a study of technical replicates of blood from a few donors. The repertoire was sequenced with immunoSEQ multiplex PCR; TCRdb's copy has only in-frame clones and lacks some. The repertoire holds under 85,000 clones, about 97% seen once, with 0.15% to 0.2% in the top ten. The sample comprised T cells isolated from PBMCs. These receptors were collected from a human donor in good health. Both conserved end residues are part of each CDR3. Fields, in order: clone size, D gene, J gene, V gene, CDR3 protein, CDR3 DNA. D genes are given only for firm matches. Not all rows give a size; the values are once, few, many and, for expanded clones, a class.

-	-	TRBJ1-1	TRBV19	CASSIGTGTKNEAFF	TGTGCCAGTAGTATAGGCACCGGGACTAAAAATGAAGCTTTCTTT
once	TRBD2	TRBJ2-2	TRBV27	CATSLGTKVTGELFF	TGTGCCACCTCCCTCGGGACTAAAGTCACCGGGGAGCTGTTTTTT
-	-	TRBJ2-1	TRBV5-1	CASRRQATYNEQFF	TGCGCCAGCAGAAGACAGGCGACCTACAATGAGCAGTTCTTC
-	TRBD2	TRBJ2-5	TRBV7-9	CASSQTSGGRQYF	TGTGCCAGCAGCCAGACTAGCGGGGGACGGCAGTACTTC
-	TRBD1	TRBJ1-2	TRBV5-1	CASSLVEGGPYGYTF	TGCGCCAGCAGCTTGGTTGAAGGGGGCCCCTATGGCTACACCTTC
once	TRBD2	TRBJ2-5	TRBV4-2	CASSQDPSASGIETQYF	TGTGCCAGCAGCCAAGATCCTTCGGCTAGCGGGATAGAGACCCAGTACTTC
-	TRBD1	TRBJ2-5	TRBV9	CASSGGTGTQETQYF	TGTGCCAGCAGCGGTGGGACAGGGACCCAAGAGACCCAGTACTTC
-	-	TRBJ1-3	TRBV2	CASTVVSGNTIYF	TGTGCCAGCACGGTAGTCTCTGGAAACACCATATATTTT
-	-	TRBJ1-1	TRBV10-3	CAISQENTEAFF	TGTGCCATCTCACAGGAGAACACTGAAGCTTTCTTT
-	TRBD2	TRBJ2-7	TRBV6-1	CASSGQGLAGGARGYEQYF	TGTGCCAGCAGTGGACAGGGACTAGCGGGAGGAGCCCGCGGGTACGAGCAGTACTTC
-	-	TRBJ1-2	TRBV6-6	CASSYGGDGGYTF	TGTGCCAGCAGTTACGGGGGCGACGGTGGCTACACCTTC
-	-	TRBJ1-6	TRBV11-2	CASSLGFVGYRASPLHF	TGTGCCAGCAGCCTCGGGTTTGTCGGTTATCGTGCTTCACCCCTCCACTTT
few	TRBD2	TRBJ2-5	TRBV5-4	CASSLTSGQETQYF	TGTGCCAGCAGCTTGACTAGCGGCCAAGAGACCCAGTACTTC
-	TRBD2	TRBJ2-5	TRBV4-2	CASSQGGGETQYF	TGTGCCAGCAGCCAAGGGGGGGGTGAGACCCAGTACTTC
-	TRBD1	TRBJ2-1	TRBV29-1	CSHRGQSLYNEQFF	TGCAGTCATCGGGGACAGTCGCTTTACAATGAGCAGTTCTTC
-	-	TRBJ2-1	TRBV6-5	CASSYLAEYNEQFF	TGTGCCAGCAGTTACTTGGCGGAGTACAATGAGCAGTTCTTC
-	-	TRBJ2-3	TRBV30	CAWSVLLGDTDTQYF	TGTGCCTGGAGTGTATTGCTCGGGGACACGGATACGCAGTATTTT
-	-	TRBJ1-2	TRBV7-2	CASSQQGYGNYGYTF	TGTGCCAGCAGCCAACAGGGATACGGCAACTATGGCTACACCTTC
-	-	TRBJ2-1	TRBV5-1	CASSLSTGIDEQFF	TGCGCCAGCAGCTTGTCTACAGGGATCGATGAGCAGTTCTTC
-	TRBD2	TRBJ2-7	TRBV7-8	CASRPAGGLYEQYF	TGTGCCAGCAGACCAGCGGGGGGGCTCTACGAGCAGTACTTC
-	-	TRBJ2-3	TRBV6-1	CASSEWGDPDTQYF	TGTGCCAGCAGTGAATGGGGGGACCCAGATACGCAGTATTTT
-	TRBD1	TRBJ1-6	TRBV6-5	CASSSTGRNSPLHF	TGTGCCAGCAGTTCGACAGGGAGGAATTCACCCCTCCACTTT
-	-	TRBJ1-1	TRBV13	CASSPTGTRGNTEAFF	TGTGCCAGCAGCCCTACAGGGACCCGGGGTAACACTGAAGCTTTCTTT
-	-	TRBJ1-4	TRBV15	CATSRTLSPTDEKLFF	TGTGCCACCAGCAGAACTCTTTCCCCCACGGATGAAAAACTGTTTTTT
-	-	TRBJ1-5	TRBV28	CAGAGESQNSNQPQHF	TGTGCCGGGGCAGGGGAATCCCAAAATAGCAATCAGCCCCAGCATTTT
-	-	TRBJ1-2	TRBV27	CASSSQGPSGYTF	TGTGCCAGCAGTTCTCAGGGCCCGAGCGGCTACACCTTC
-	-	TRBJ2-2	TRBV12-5	CASGLVPGLNTGELFF	TGTGCTAGTGGTTTGGTACCAGGGCTGAACACCGGGGAGCTGTTTTTT
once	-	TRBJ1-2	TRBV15	CATQIVNGYTF	TGTGCCACCCAGATCGTCAATGGCTACACCTTC
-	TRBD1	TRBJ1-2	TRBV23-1	CASSHGDRVSGYTF	TGCGCCAGCAGTCACGGAGACAGGGTCAGTGGCTACACCTTC
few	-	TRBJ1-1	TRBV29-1	CSVFGTEAFF	TGCAGCGTTTTCGGCACTGAAGCTTTCTTT